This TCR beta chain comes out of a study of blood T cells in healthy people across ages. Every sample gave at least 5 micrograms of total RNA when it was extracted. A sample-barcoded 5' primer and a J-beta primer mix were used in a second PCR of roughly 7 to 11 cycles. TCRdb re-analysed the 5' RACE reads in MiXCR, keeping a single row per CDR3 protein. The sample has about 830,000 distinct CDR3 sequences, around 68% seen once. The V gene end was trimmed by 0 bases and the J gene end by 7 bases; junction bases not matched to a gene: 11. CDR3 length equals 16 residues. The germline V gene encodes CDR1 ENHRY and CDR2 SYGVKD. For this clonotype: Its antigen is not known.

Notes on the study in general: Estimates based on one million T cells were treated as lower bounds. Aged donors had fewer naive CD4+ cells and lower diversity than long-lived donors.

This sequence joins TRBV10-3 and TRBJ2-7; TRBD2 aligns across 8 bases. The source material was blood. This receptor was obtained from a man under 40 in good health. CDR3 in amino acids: CAISESTGVAGTEQYF. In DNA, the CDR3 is TGTGCCATCAGTGAGTCGACTGGTGTAGCGGGGACTGAGCAGTACTTC.